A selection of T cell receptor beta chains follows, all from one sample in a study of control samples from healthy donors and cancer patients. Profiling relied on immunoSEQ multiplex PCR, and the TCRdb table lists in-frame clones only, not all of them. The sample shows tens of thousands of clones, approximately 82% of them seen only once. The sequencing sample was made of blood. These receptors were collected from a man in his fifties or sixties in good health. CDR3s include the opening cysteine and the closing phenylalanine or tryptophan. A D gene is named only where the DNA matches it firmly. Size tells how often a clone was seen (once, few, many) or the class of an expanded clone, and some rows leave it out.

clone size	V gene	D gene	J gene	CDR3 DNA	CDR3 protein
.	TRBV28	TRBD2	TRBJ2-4	TGTGCCAGCAGCATAACTAGGACTAGCGGAAATAAAAACATTCAGTACTTC	CASSITRTSGNKNIQYF
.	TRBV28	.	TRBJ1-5	TGTGCCAGCAGTCTAACCCTGGGGGCCCAGCATTTT	CASSLTLGAQHF
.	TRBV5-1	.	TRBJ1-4	TGCGCCAGCAGCTTGGTCCTTAATGAAAAACTGTTTTTT	CASSLVLNEKLFF
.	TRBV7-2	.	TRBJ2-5	TGTGCCAGCAGTCGTCAGGGAAAAGAGACCCAGTACTTC	CASSRQGKETQYF
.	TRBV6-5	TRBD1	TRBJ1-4	TGTGCCAGCAGTTTGACAGGGGTGGGTAATGAAAAACTGTTTTTT	CASSLTGVGNEKLFF
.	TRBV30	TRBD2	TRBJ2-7	TGTGCCGCTAGCGGAGGCTACGAGCAGTACTTC	CAASGGYEQYF
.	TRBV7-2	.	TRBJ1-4	TGTGCCAGCAGCTTACGGTCAGGTGAAAAACTGTTTTTT	CASSLRSGEKLFF
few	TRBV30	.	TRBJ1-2	TGTGCCTGGAGTTTTAACTATGGCTACACCTTC	CAWSFNYGYTF
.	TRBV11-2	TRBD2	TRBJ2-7	TGTGCCAGCAGCTTAGACGCGGGACTAGCGGGTAGCTACTCCTACGAGCAGTACTTC	CASSLDAGLAGSYSYEQYF
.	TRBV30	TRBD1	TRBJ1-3	TGTGCCTCGACAGGGGCTGGAAACACCATATATTTT	CASTGAGNTIYF
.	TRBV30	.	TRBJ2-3	TGTGCCTGGATCCTCAGCGGACGCACAGATACGCAGTATTTT	CAWILSGRTDTQYF
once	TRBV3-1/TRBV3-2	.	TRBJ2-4	TGTGCCAGCAGCCAAGATCACGTTTCAGCAATGTACTTC	CASSQDHVSAMYF
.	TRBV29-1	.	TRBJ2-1	TGCAGTTATACCCGGGGTTATGAGCAGTTCTTC	CSYTRGYEQFF
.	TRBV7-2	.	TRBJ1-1	TGTGCCAGCAGCTTAATAGGGTTTACCTCCACTGAAGCTTTCTTT	CASSLIGFTSTEAFF
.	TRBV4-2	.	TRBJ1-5	TGTGCCAGCAGCCCCTGGGGGGGGAATCAGCCCCAGCATTTT	CASSPWGGNQPQHF
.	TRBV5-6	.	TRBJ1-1	TGTGCCAGCAGCCCCCCGCAGGCTATGAACACTGAAGCTTTCTTT	CASSPPQAMNTEAFF
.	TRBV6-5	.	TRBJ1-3	TGTGCCAGCAGTTACGAGGGCAGCCGTGGAAACACCATATATTTT	CASSYEGSRGNTIYF
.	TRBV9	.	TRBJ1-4	TGTGCCAGTACGAGAAATGGTGCCCCTAATGAAAAACTGTTTTTT	CASTRNGAPNEKLFF
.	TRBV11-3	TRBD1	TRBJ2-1	TGTGCCAGCAGCTTAGACGACAGGGGAGCCTACAATGAGCAGTTCTTC	CASSLDDRGAYNEQFF
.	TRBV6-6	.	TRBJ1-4	TGTGCCAGCAGGACCAATAATGAAAAACTGTTTTTT	CASRTNNEKLFF
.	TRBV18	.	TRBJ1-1	TGTGCCAGCTCACCCTTGGAGCGCACTGAAGCTTTCTTT	CASSPLERTEAFF
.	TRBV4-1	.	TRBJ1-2	TGCGCCAGCAGCCAAGGAGGGTTGTTGACAGCTAACTATGGCTACACCTTC	CASSQGGLLTANYGYTF
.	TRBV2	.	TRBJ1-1	TGTGCCAGCTGTCGGGGGCGATTGAACACTGAAGCTTTCTTT	CASCRGRLNTEAFF
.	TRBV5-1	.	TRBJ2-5	TGCGCCAGCAGCGTACAGAAAGAGACCCAGTACTTC	CASSVQKETQYF
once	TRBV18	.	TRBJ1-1	TGTGCCAGCTCACCCGGGGAGGGGAGGGCTGAAGCTTTCTTT	CASSPGEGRAEAFF
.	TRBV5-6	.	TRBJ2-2	TGTGCCAGCAGTCCTCATATGTTTGTTGCCGGGGAGCTGTTTTTT	CASSPHMFVAGELFF
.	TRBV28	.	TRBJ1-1	TGTGCCAGCAGTTCATCAGGGGTGATTGAAGCTTTCTTT	CASSSSGVIEAFF
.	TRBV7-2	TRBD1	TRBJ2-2	TGTGCCAGCAGCCATCCTGGGACAGGCCACGGGGAGCTGTTTTTT	CASSHPGTGHGELFF
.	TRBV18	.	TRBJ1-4	TGTGCCAGCTCGCCGGGACTTAGTAGGGGTCAAAACGAAAAACTGTTTTTT	CASSPGLSRGQNEKLFF
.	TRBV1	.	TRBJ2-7	TGCACCAGCAGCCGACAGGGGGCGCGATCCTACGAGCAGTACTTC	CTSSRQGARSYEQYF
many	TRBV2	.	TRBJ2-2	TGTGCCAGCAGGGGGGCAGGCACCGGGGAGCTGTTTTTT	CASRGAGTGELFF
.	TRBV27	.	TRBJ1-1	TGTGCCAGCAGGACGACACAGGGATCTGGCACTGAAGCTTTCTTT	CASRTTQGSGTEAFF
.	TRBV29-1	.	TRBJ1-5	TGCAGCGTTGGGGGGGGGATCGGTCAGCCCCAGCATTTT	CSVGGGIGQPQHF
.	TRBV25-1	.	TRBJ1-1	TGTGCCAGCACAGGAGGTGTCAGTGAAGCTTTCTTT	CASTGGVSEAFF
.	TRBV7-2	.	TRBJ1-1	TGTGCCAGCAGCTTAGGAGACCGTGTTGCCACTGAAGCTTTCTTT	CASSLGDRVATEAFF
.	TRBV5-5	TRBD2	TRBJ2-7	TGTGCCAGCAGCCTCGGACTAGCGGGAGGGGTTTCCTACGAGCAGTACTTC	CASSLGLAGGVSYEQYF
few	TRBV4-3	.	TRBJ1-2	TGCGCCAGCAGCCAAGATGGGCGGCACTATGGCTACACCTTC	CASSQDGRHYGYTF
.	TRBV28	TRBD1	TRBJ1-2	TGTGCCAGCAGATCGACAGGGGTGAAGGGCTACACCTTC	CASRSTGVKGYTF
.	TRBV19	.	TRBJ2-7	TGTGCCAGTAGTGCCCCCCCAGTCTACGAGCAGTACTTC	CASSAPPVYEQYF
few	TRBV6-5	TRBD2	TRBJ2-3	TGTGCCAGCAGGAGAGCGGGGGGGCCCGATACGCAGTATTTT	CASRRAGGPDTQYF
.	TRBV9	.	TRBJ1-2	TGTGCCAGCAGCAGGACAGCGGGTGGCTACACCTTC	CASSRTAGGYTF
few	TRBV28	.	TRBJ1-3	TGTGCCAGCAGCCAGCAGGGACCCCTCCGAAACACCATATATTTT	CASSQQGPLRNTIYF
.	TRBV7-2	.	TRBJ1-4	TGTGCCAGCAGCTTCCGAAATGAAAAACTGTTTTTT	CASSFRNEKLFF
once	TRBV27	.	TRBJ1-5	TGTGCCAGCAGCGACAGGAATCAGCCCCAGCATTTT	CASSDRNQPQHF
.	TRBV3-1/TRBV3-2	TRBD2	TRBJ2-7	TGTGCCAGCAGCGAACATGCTACTAGCGGGAGGGCCTTAATTAACTCCTACGAGCAGTACTTC	CASSEHATSGRALINSYEQYF
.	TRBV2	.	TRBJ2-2	TGTGCCAGCAGTACAACCGGGGAGCTGTTTTTT	CASSTTGELFF
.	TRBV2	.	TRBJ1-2	TGTGCCAGCAGCCAAACGGGGCTCGCGGCCTATGGCTACACCTTC	CASSQTGLAAYGYTF
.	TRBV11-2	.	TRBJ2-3	TGTGCCAGCAGCTTAGCGGGCTTGCTACGCACAGATACGCAGTATTTT	CASSLAGLLRTDTQYF
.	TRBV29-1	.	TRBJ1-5	TGCAGCGTTACCCAGGAATTGGATCAGCCCCAGCATTTT	CSVTQELDQPQHF
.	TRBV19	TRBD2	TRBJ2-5	TGTGCCAGTAACCTGGGGACTAGCTCCCACAAAGAGACCCAGTACTTC	CASNLGTSSHKETQYF
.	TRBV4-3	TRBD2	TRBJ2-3	TGCGCCAGCAGCCAAGATCGGGGGGGGGAGGCGGATACGCAGTATTTT	CASSQDRGGEADTQYF
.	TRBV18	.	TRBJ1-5	TGTGCCAGCTCACCGGAGCAGGGGCGACAGCCCCAGCATTTT	CASSPEQGRQPQHF